Listed below are T cell receptor beta chains from one sample, sequenced in a study of blood T cells in healthy people across ages. One entry per CDR3 protein, called by TCRdb with MiXCR from the 5' RACE reads. The sample lists some 760,000 distinct CDR3 sequences, roughly 25% occurring once. The same sample was also studied in work on T cells of mothers and their children.

Sample: blood. The receptors were gathered from a boy between 10 and 17 years old in good health. Each CDR3 is given with its conserved first and last residue. The D gene is left open where the match is weak. Size values are once, few and many counts, or a class for expanded clones, and some rows have none.

-,TRBJ2-7,TRBV7-8,-,TGTGCCAGCAGCCCCAGGGGCAGGGGAGACGAGCAGTACTTC,CASSPRGRGDEQYF
-,TRBJ1-5,TRBV2,-,TGTGCCAGCGGGGATCTTAGGGGAGGTCAGCCCCAGCATTTT,CASGDLRGGQPQHF
-,TRBJ1-4,TRBV20-1,-,TGCAGTGCAAAAACGACAGATAATGAAAAACTGTTTTTT,CSAKTTDNEKLFF
-,TRBJ1-2,TRBV20-1,many,TGCAGTGCGCGACCGACATTCTATGGCTACACCTTC,CSARPTFYGYTF
-,TRBJ2-3,TRBV2,few,TGTGCCGGTTCTCTGTGGGGGGAGAGGACAGATACGCAGTATTTT,CAGSLWGERTDTQYF
TRBD2,TRBJ2-7,TRBV12-3/TRBV12-4,-,TGTGCCAGCAGTTTACGCGGGGGGGCCGACGAGCAGTACTTC,CASSLRGGADEQYF
TRBD1,TRBJ2-5,TRBV5-1,-,TGCGCCAGCAGCCGGATTAACAGGGGCCAAGAGACCCAATACTTC,CASSRINRGQETQYF
-,TRBJ1-4,TRBV7-9,few,TGTGCCAGCACAGGGGACGGTGAAAAACTGTTTTTT,CASTGDGEKLFF
TRBD1,TRBJ2-1,TRBV29-1,few,TGCAGCGTTGTTACGGACAGGGGCAATGAGCAGTTCTTC,CSVVTDRGNEQFF
TRBD2,TRBJ2-1,TRBV5-6,few,TGTGCCAGCAGCTTGCGGGGGGGCCAGCAGTTCTTC,CASSLRGGQQFF
-,TRBJ1-4,TRBV5-1,-,TGCGCCAGCAGCTTGGGTCCGAGGACTAATGAAAAACTGTTTTTT,CASSLGPRTNEKLFF
-,TRBJ1-6,TRBV7-2,-,TGTGCCAGCAGCTTTGCCAGAAAGGATTCACCCCTCCACTTT,CASSFARKDSPLHF
-,TRBJ1-2,TRBV4-3,few,TGCGCCAGCAGCCAGGAGGGACATCTGATCTATGGCTACACCTTC,CASSQEGHLIYGYTF
TRBD2,TRBJ2-7,TRBV29-1,-,TGCAGCGTTGAGGCGGGAGGGGTTGGTAACGAGCAGTACTTC,CSVEAGGVGNEQYF
-,TRBJ2-7,TRBV29-1,-,TGCAGCGCGGTTAGGGATCAGGCCTACGAGCAGTACTTC,CSAVRDQAYEQYF
-,TRBJ1-1,TRBV14,few,TGTGCCAGCAGCCAAGATGTGGGGACTGAAGCTTTCTTT,CASSQDVGTEAFF
TRBD2,TRBJ2-7,TRBV7-9,few,TGTGCCGGCAGCCCGATTGGGATAGCGGGAAGCTACGAGCAGTACTTC,CAGSPIGIAGSYEQYF
TRBD2,TRBJ2-1,TRBV20-1,-,TGCAGTGCTAGTCGACTAGCGGGACTCTACAATGAGCAGTTCTTC,CSASRLAGLYNEQFF
TRBD1,TRBJ1-2,TRBV29-1,few,TGCAGCGTTGAAGGGACAGGGACGAATGGCTACACCTTC,CSVEGTGTNGYTF
TRBD1,TRBJ2-5,TRBV10-3,-,TGTGCCATCAGTGATCCCGGGACAGGGCCCCAAGAGGCCCAGTACTTC,CAISDPGTGPQEAQYF
-,TRBJ1-2,TRBV27,many,TGTGCCAGCAGCCTAACAGGGAACTATGGCTACACCTTC,CASSLTGNYGYTF
TRBD2,TRBJ2-1,TRBV3-1,many,TGTGCCAGCAGCCCCCCTCTCCTTACTAGCGGGAGGGGGAATGAGCAGTTCTTC,CASSPPLLTSGRGNEQFF
-,TRBJ2-5,TRBV6-1,few,TGTGCCAGCAGTGACGCCCGGGGACTGAGTGATCGGGAGACCCAGTACTTC,CASSDARGLSDRETQYF
-,TRBJ1-1,TRBV9,few,TGTGCCAGCAGCGCCGGGGTGGGGAGTAACACTGAAGCTTTCTTT,CASSAGVGSNTEAFF
-,TRBJ1-2,TRBV9,-,TGTGCCAGCGGGCAGGCATGGAACTATGGCTACACCTTC,CASGQAWNYGYTF
TRBD1,TRBJ2-7,TRBV29-1,-,TGCAGCGTCGGACAGGGCCGCTCCTACGAGCAGTGCTTC,CSVGQGRSYEQCF
-,TRBJ2-5,TRBV12-3/TRBV12-4,few,TGTGCCAGCAGTTTCCCCGAGACAGCGGCCTCCTACGGGCAGTACTTC,CASSFPETAASYGQYF
-,TRBJ2-5,TRBV5-6,-,TGTGCCAGCAGTCTCATCACCCGGCTTGACAAAAAAGAGACCCAGTACTTC,CASSLITRLDKKETQYF
TRBD1,TRBJ1-1,TRBV12-3/TRBV12-4,-,TGTGCCAGCAGTTTAGCCTTGGGACAGGGGGCTTTCTTT,CASSLALGQGAFF
-,TRBJ2-7,TRBV28,few,TGTGCCAGCAGTTTACCAACTGACGGACCTGGCGAGCAGTACTTC,CASSLPTDGPGEQYF
-,TRBJ2-4,TRBV15,-,TGTGCCACCAGCAGAGATGTTCAGGGCAAAAACATTCAGTACTTC,CATSRDVQGKNIQYF
-,TRBJ2-7,TRBV6-6,-,TGTGCCAGCAGTTACTTCGAATCCTACGAGCAGTACTTC,CASSYFESYEQYF
-,TRBJ1-1,TRBV6-5,-,TGTGCCAGCAGTTACTCGTTGAGCACCATGAACACTGAAGCTTTCTTT,CASSYSLSTMNTEAFF
TRBD2,TRBJ2-7,TRBV5-6,-,TGTGCCAGCAGCTTCGAGCGGGACTACTCCTACGAGCAGTACTTC,CASSFERDYSYEQYF
-,TRBJ2-7,TRBV7-2,-,TGTGCCAGCAGCTCCAACCGGGACGGCCACCGCTACGAGCAGTACTTC,CASSSNRDGHRYEQYF
-,TRBJ1-5,TRBV27,-,TGTGCCAGCAGTTTACGAGGGCTGGATCGCAATCAGCCCCAGCATTTT,CASSLRGLDRNQPQHF
TRBD2,TRBJ2-7,TRBV5-1,-,TGCGCCAGCAGGGAAAGACTAGCGACCTCCTACGAGCAGTACTTC,CASRERLATSYEQYF
TRBD2,TRBJ2-7,TRBV28,once,TGTGCCAGCAGTTTATATCAGCGGGACGCGGTCTACGAGCAGTACTTC,CASSLYQRDAVYEQYF
-,TRBJ1-6,TRBV20-1,few,TGCAGTGCTAGACTGGCCAGAGGTTCACCCCTCCACTTT,CSARLARGSPLHF
-,TRBJ1-3,TRBV2,few,TGTGCCAGCAGTGAAGACGGGGCTAGTGGAAACACCATATATTTT,CASSEDGASGNTIYF